Reported below is one T cell receptor beta chain. Germline V lookup: CDR1 SGDLS, CDR2 YYNGEE. Between the trimmed V and J ends, which lost 0 bases and 6 bases, there was a span of 12 bases. The CDR3 is 14 residues long. The data belong to a study of molecular identifiers for immune sequencing clone quantification. Naive CD8 T cells were sorted as CD8+CD4-CCR7+CD45RA+. TCRdb independently ran MiXCR on the PCR reads; one entry per CDR3 protein. The repertoire consists of over 65,000 distinct CDR3 sequences, with around a quarter occurring once and the leading ten covering roughly 0.76%. The sample was naive CD8+ T cells from blood, with Jurkat cell RNA spiked in. Subset given: FACS-sorted CD8+CD4-CCR7+CD45RA+ naive T cells. The receptor was derived from a human donor in good health. Some libraries in this study had Jurkat cell RNA spiked in. This sequence joins TRBV9 and TRBJ1-1, with D uncertain. This CDR3 is CASSVGENFPEAFF. The DNA for the CDR3 is TGTGCCAGCAGCGTAGGGGAGAACTTTCCTGAAGCTTTCTTT.